The T cell receptor beta chain under discussion was sequenced for a study of metastatic and nonmetastatic thyroid tumors. About the study: Both malignant and benign thyroid patients supplied peripheral blood and tumor or nodule tissue samples, across which the repertoires of these patients were then compared.

Comment on this clone: Antigen unknown.

As handled by the study authors: Across clinicopathological groups, CDR3 differences served as the basis for building a distant-metastasis classifier for papillary thyroid cancer. From the PCR reads, TCRdb re-called clones with MiXCR. TCRdb assigned the V and J calls; the authors' analysis was not used. The data hold over 45,000 clones, with about 20% observed a single time. There were no patients who had received any treatment before thyroid surgery. Broader study findings: When malignant thyroid tumors were compared with benign nodules, TCR beta diversity was reportedly significantly higher in the malignant tumors. This held in both blood and tumor samples.

This CDR3 comprises 14 residues. Germline V gene lookup returns CDR1 LNHDA and CDR2 SQIVND (reference sequence). The V and J ends lost 1 base and 7 bases respectively, with 11 bases between them. Sequencing was done on a sample of blood. The source is a male donor with papillary thyroid cancer or a benign thyroid nodule (not recorded which). Some clones in this sample may be carry-over from other donors' samples. The chain joins TRBV19 to TRBJ1-5; D is undetermined. The CDR3 region has the DNA TGTGCCAGTAGTATAGGGCAATTCGACCAGCCCCAGCATTTT. It is translated as CASSIGQFDQPQHF.